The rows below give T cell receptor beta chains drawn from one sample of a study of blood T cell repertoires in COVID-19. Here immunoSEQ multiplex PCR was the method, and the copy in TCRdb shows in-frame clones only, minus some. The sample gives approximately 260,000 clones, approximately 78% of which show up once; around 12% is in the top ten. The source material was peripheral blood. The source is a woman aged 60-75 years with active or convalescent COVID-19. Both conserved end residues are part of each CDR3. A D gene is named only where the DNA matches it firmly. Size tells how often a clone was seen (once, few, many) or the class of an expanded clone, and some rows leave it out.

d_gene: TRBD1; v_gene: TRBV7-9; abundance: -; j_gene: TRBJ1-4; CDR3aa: CASSRGQGGEKLFF; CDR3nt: TGTGCCAGCAGCCGCGGACAGGGAGGAGAAAAACTGTTTTTT
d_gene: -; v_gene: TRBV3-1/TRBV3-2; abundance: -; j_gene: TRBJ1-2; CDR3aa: CASSQGPREGLNGYTF; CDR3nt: TGTGCCAGCAGCCAAGGGCCCCGGGAGGGGTTAAATGGCTACACCTTC
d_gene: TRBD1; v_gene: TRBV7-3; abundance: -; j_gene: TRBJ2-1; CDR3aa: CASSLGTGMENEQFF; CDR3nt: TGTGCCAGCAGCTTAGGGACAGGGATGGAAAATGAGCAGTTCTTC
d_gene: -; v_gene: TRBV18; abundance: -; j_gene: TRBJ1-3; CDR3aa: CASSAGAVSGNTIYF; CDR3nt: TGTGCCAGCTCGGCGGGGGCAGTCTCTGGAAACACCATATATTTT
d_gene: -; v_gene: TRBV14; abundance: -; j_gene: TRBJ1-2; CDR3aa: CASSQDAGVLGYTF; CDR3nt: TGTGCCAGCAGCCAAGATGCCGGGGTCCTTGGCTACACCTTC
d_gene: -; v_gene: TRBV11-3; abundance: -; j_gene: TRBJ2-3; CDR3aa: CASSLALNTDTQYF; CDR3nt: TGTGCCAGCAGCTTAGCACTCAACACAGATACGCAGTATTTT
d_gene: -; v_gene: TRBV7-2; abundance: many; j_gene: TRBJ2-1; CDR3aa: CASSPWGARNEQFF; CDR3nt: TGTGCCAGCAGCCCCTGGGGAGCGAGGAATGAGCAGTTCTTC
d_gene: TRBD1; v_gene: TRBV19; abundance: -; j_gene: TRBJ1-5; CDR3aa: CASRRTGADNQPQHF; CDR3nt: TGTGCCAGTAGGAGAACAGGGGCGGACAATCAGCCCCAGCATTTT
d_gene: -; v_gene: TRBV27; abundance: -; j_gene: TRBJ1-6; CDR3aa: CASTPLSGLYGSPLHF; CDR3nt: TGTGCCAGCACCCCTCTTTCGGGACTGTATGGTTCACCCCTCCACTTT
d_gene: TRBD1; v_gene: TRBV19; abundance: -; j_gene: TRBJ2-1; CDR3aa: CASSITGDSYNEQFF; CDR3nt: TGTGCCAGTAGTATTACAGGGGACTCCTACAATGAGCAGTTCTTC
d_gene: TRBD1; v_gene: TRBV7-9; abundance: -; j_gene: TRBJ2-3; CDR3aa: CASTDRGGTDTQYF; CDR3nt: TGTGCCAGCACCGACAGGGGTGGAACAGATACGCAGTATTTT
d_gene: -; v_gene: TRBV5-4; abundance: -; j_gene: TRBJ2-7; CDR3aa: CASSLFGAGANYEQYF; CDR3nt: TGTGCCAGCAGCTTGTTTGGGGCGGGGGCGAACTACGAGCAGTACTTC
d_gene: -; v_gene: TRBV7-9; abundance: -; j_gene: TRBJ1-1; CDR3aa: CASSPRGGAQTEAFF; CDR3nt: TGTGCCAGCAGCCCCCGGGGGGGGGCCCAAACTGAAGCTTTCTTT
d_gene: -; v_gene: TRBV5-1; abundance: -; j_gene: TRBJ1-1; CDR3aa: CASSVTGYNTEAFF; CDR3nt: TGCGCCAGCAGTGTCACAGGATATAACACTGAAGCTTTCTTT
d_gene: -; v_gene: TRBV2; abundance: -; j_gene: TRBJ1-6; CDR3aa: CASSETLRGNSPLHF; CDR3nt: TGTGCCAGCAGTGAGACCCTAAGGGGTAATTCACCCCTCCACTTT
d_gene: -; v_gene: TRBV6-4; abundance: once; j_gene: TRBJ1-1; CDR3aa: CASRWGDRKYTEAFF; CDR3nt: TGTGCCAGCCGTTGGGGGGACCGTAAGTACACTGAAGCTTTCTTT
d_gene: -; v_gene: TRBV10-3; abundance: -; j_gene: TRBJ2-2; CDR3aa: CAISDTGIGELFF; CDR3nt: TGTGCCATCAGTGACACAGGGATCGGGGAGCTGTTTTTT
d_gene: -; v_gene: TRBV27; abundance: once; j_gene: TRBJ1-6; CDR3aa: CASSLSTGSSYNSPLHF; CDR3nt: TGTGCCAGCAGTTTATCGACAGGTTCGTCCTATAATTCACCCCTCCACTTT
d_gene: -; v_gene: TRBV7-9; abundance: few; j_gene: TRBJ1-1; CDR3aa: CASSPRRGNTEAFF; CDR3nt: TGTGCCAGCAGCCCCCGGAGGGGGAACACTGAAGCTTTCTTT
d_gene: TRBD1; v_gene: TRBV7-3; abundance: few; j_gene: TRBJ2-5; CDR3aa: CASRESGTGLHF; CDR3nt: TGTGCCAGCAGGGAGTCCGGGACAGGACTCCACTTC
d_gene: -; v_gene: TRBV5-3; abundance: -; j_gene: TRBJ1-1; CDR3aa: CARSWGGEANTEAFF; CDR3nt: TGTGCCAGAAGCTGGGGCGGGGAGGCGAACACTGAAGCTTTCTTT
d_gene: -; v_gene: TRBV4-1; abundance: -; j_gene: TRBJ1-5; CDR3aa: CASSQGEDSNQPQHF; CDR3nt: TGCGCCAGCAGCCAAGGAGAAGATAGCAATCAGCCCCAGCATTTT
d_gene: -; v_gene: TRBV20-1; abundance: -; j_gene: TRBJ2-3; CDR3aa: CSASRGGGTDTQYF; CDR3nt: TGCAGTGCTAGTAGGGGCGGGGGCACAGATACGCAGTATTTT
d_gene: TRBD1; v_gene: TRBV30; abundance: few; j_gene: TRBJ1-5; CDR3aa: CAWGTGGWQPQHF; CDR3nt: TGTGCCTGGGGAACAGGGGGTTGGCAGCCCCAGCATTTT
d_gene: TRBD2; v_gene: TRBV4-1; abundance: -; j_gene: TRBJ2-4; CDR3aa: CASSRGASGGPASGNIQYF; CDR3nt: TGCGCCAGCAGCCGAGGTGCTAGCGGGGGGCCAGCATCAGGAAACATTCAGTACTTC
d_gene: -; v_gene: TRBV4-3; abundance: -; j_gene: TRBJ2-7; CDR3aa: CASSQDAGEGSEQYF; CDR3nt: TGCGCCAGCAGCCAAGATGCAGGGGAGGGGTCCGAGCAGTACTTC
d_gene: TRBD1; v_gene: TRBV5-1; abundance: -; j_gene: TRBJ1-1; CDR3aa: CASSSGTGGLGTEAFF; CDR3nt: TGCGCCAGCAGCTCCGGGACAGGGGGCTTGGGGACTGAAGCTTTCTTT
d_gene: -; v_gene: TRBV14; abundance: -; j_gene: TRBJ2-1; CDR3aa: CASSPSGHSYNEQFF; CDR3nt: TGTGCCAGCAGCCCCAGTGGGCACTCCTACAATGAGCAGTTCTTC
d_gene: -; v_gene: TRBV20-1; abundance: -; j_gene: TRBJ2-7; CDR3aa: CSAMYSYEQYF; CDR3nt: TGCAGTGCTATGTACTCCTACGAGCAGTACTTC
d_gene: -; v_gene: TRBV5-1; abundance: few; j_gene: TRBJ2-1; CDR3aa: CASSFVQHYNEQFF; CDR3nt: TGCGCCAGCAGCTTCGTTCAACACTACAATGAGCAGTTCTTC
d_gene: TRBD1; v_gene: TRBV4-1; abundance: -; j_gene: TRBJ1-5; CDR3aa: CASSQDRGQPQHF; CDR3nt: TGCGCCAGCAGCCAAGACAGGGGGCAGCCCCAGCATTTT
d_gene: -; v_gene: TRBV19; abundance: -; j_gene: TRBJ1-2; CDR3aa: CASSPHSGGYTF; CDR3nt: TGTGCCAGTAGCCCTCACTCGGGGGGCTACACCTTC
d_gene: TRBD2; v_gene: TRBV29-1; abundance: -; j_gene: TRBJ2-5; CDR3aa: CSVGTSDGETQYF; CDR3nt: TGCAGCGTGGGGACTAGCGATGGGGAGACCCAGTACTTC
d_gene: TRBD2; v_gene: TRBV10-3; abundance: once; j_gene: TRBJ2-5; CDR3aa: CAISERLAGVYQETQYF; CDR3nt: TGTGCCATCAGTGAGCGCCTAGCGGGGGTCTACCAAGAGACCCAGTACTTC
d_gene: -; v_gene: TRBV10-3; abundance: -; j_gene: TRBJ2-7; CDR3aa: CAISPDTAWEQYF; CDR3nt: TGTGCCATCAGTCCGGACACAGCCTGGGAGCAGTACTTC
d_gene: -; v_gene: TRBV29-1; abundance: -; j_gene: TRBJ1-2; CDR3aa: CSVVGAGNYGYTF; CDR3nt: TGCAGCGTTGTTGGGGCAGGGAACTATGGCTACACCTTC
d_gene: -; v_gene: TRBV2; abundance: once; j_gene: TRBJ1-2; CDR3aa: CASSPSDYGYTF; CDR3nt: TGTGCCAGCAGCCCCAGTGACTATGGCTACACCTTC
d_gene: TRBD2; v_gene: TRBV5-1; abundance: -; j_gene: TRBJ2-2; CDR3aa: CASSLTSGVAGELFF; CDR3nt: TGCGCCAGCAGCCTGACTAGCGGGGTAGCCGGGGAGCTGTTTTTT
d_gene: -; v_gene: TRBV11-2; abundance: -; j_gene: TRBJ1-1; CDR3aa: CASSEAGGYTEAFF; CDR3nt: TGTGCCAGCAGCGAGGCGGGCGGGTACACTGAAGCTTTCTTT
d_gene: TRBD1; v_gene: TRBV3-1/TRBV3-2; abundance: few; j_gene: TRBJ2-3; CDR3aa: CASSQEPTGASTDTQYF; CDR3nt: TGTGCCAGCAGCCAAGAGCCGACAGGGGCTAGCACAGATACGCAGTATTTT
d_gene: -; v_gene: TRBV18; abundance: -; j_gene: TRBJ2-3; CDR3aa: CASSTSTDTQYF; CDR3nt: TGTGCCAGCTCAACAAGCACAGATACGCAGTATTTT
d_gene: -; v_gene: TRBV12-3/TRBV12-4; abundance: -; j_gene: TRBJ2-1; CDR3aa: CASTPGSYNEQFF; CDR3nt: TGTGCCAGCACCCCCGGGAGCTACAATGAGCAGTTCTTC
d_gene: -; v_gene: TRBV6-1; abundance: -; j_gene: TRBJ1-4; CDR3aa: CASSEVRSLEKLFF; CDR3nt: TGTGCCAGCAGTGAAGTGAGAAGTCTTGAAAAACTGTTTTTT
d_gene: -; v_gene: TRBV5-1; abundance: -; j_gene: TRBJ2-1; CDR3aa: CASSRGKEGEQFF; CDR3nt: TGCGCCAGCAGCCGGGGAAAGGAAGGGGAGCAGTTCTTC
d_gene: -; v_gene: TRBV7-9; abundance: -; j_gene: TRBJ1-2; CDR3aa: CASSLVRDGYTF; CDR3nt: TGTGCCAGCAGCTTAGTCAGGGATGGCTACACCTTC
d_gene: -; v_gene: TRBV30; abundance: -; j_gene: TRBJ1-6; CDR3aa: CALGGSYNSPLHF; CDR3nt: TGTGCCCTCGGGGGCTCCTATAATTCACCCCTCCACTTT
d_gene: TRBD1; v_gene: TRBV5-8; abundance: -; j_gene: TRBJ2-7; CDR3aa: CASSATGTGLYEQYF; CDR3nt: TGTGCCAGCAGCGCCACCGGGACAGGGCTCTACGAGCAGTACTTC
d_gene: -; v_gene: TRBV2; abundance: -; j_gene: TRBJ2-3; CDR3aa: CASSVALGGVYF; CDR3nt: TGTGCCAGCAGCGTTGCTCTAGGGGGGGTGTATTTT
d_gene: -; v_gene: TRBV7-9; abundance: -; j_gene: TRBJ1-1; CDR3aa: CASSPPVQGSEAFF; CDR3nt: TGTGCCAGCAGCCCGCCCGTACAGGGCTCTGAAGCTTTCTTT
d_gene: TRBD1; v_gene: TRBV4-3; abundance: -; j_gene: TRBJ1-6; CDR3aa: CASSQPGQALRALHF; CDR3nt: TGCGCCAGCAGCCAACCGGGACAGGCCCTTAGGGCCCTCCACTTT
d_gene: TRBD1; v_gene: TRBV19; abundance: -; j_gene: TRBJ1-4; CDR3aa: CATALQGAGEKLFF; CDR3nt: TGTGCCACCGCCCTACAGGGGGCGGGGGAAAAACTGTTTTTT